The entry below describes one T cell receptor beta chain. Its antigen is currently unknown. The germline CDR1 and CDR2 sequences are SGHRS and YFSETQ. Between the trimmed V and J ends, which lost 0 bases and 3 bases, there was a span of 10 bases. The CDR3 runs 15 residues. The sample originates from a study of CD8+ T cells in alopecia areata. Treatment indicated: oral pan-JAK inhibitor, 5-10 mg twice daily. Reverse transcribed after extraction, RNA yielded cDNA as the sequencing template. Generated by immunoSEQ multiplex PCR, the TCRdb table keeps only in-frame clones and is missing some. The table has 170,000 or so clones, about three fifths seen once. Study-level points and caveats: Under tofacitinib, fewer expanded CD8+ clones appeared among the top 100 scalp clones.

The source is a human donor with alopecia areata. Sequenced material: CD8+ T cells sorted from blood, taken at week 24, from a patient treated with tofacitinib. The chain uses TRBV5-1 and TRBJ1-5, with D unclear. The CDR3 DNA reads as TGCGCCAGCAGCTTGGGTTGGGCGGACAATCAGCCCCAGCATTTT. This encodes CASSLGWADNQPQHF.